The 23 T cell receptor beta chains below all came from one sample that was sequenced in a study of shared clonotypes between healthy human individuals. Sequencing used immunoSEQ multiplex PCR; TCRdb keeps in-frame clones, though not all of them. The table has millions of clones, approximately 92% seen once. The sequenced sample was naive CD4+ T cells sorted from blood. Subset reported: CD45RA+ positively selected. The receptors here all came from a man younger than 30 in good health.

The chain uses TRBV5-6 and TRBJ2-3, with D tentatively TRBD1 (5 bases). CDR3 length: 16 amino acids. CDR1 is SGHDT and CDR2 is YYEEEE in the germline V gene. V lost 1 base to trimming and J lost 5 bases, with 17 bases between them. The CDR3 reads CASSLRGRNSQDTQYF. The DNA of the CDR3 is TGTGCCAGCAGCTTGAGGGGAAGGAATTCACAAGATACGCAGTATTTT.

The V and J genes are TRBV7-8 and TRBJ1-5; D ambiguous. Trimming cost V 5 bases and J 0 bases, with 11 bases left between them. Germline V gene lookup returns CDR1 SGHVS and CDR2 FQNEAQ. CDR3 length equals 15 residues. CDR3 sequence (DNA): TGTGCCAGCAGCCTTATGGGGTATAGCAATCAGCCCCAGCATTTT. This encodes CASSLMGYSNQPQHF. The full variable domain, rest sourced from reference TRBV7-8 and TRBJ1-5, is GAGVSQSPRYKVAKRGQDVALRCDPISGHVSLFWYQQALGQGPEFLTYFQNEAQLDKSGLPSDRFFAERPEGSVSTLKIQRTQQEDSAVYLCASSLMGYSNQPQHFGDGTRLSIL.

This clone was detected only once. The chain has TRBV28 and TRBJ2-6; TRBD1 matches 9 bases. V lost 6 bases to trimming and J lost 4 bases; unmatched junction nucleotides: 10. Germline CDR1 reads MDHEN; CDR2 reads SYDVKM. CDR3 length: 17 amino acids. CDR3 amino acids: CASRPGTGKPGANVLTF. CDR3 DNA sequence: TGTGCCAGCAGACCCGGGACAGGGAAACCAGGGGCCAACGTCCTGACTTTC.

The chain recombines TRBV6-5 with TRBJ2-7, with a possible D match to TRBD2 (5 bases). Germline V gene data show CDR1 as MNHEY and CDR2 as SVGAGI. Trimming took 2 bases from V and 2 from J, leaving 13 bases between them. The CDR3 consists of 15 residues. CDR3 loop: CASSYGPLGAYEQYF. DNA of the CDR3: TGTGCCAGCAGTTACGGGCCCCTGGGAGCCTACGAGCAGTACTTC.

The chain combines TRBV7-9 with TRBJ2-1; no clear D. This CDR3 is built from 13 residues. With 0 bases removed from V and 9 bases from J, the gap between germline ends came to 9 bases. The germline CDR1 and CDR2 sequences are SEHNR and FQNEAQ (reference sequence). The CDR3 DNA follows: TGTGCCAGCAGCTTAGCGCTGGCCATTGAGCAGTTCTTC. Translated: CASSLALAIEQFF.

This chain joins TRBV4-1 and TRBJ2-1; 11 nucleotides agree with TRBD2. In germline, CDR1 is MGHRA, CDR2 YSYEKL. This CDR3 is 17 amino acids long. With V trimmed by 1 base and J by 2 bases, 4 bases remained unmatched. CDR3 nucleotide sequence: TGCGCCAGCAGCCAAGGACTAGCGGGATTCACCTACAATGAGCAGTTCTTC. This sequence encodes CASSQGLAGFTYNEQFF.

The J gene is TRBJ2-3, the V gene TRBV29-1, with 11 bases lining up with TRBD2. This CDR3 has 15 residues. Germline CDR1 SQVTM, CDR2 ANQGSEA. The junction had 6 bases not matched to a gene; V was cut back by 1 base and J by 6 bases. For the CDR3, the DNA is TGCAGCGTTGAAGCAACTAGCGGGAGTGGCGATACGCAGTATTTT. Translation: CSVEATSGSGDTQYF.

The chain recombines TRBV6-5 with TRBJ1-3, with D hard to call. V was clipped by 8 bases and J by 0 bases, with 14 bases between them. The CDR3 sequence is 15 residues long. Germline V gives CDR1 MNHEY, CDR2 SVGAGI. The CDR3 DNA reads as TGTGCCAGCGGAGGACGGAGGACCTCTGGAAACACCATATATTTT. This translates into CASGGRRTSGNTIYF.

The rearrangement joins TRBV7-2 to TRBJ2-3, with a weak D call TRBD2 (5 bases). The length of the CDR3 is 11 residues. Trimming removed 5 bases at V and 5 bases at J, with 5 bases between. Per germline, CDR1 SGHTA and CDR2 FQGNSA. CDR3 protein: CASSEGDTQYF. DNA for the CDR3: TGTGCCAGCAGCGAGGGAGATACGCAGTATTTT.

The CDR3 sequence: CAWSVHTDNQPQHF. The DNA for the CDR3 is TGTGCCTGGAGTGTACATACGGACAATCAGCCCCAGCATTTT. This chain connects TRBV30 to TRBJ1-5; D is unclear. Between the trimmed V and J ends, which lost 0 bases and 3 bases, there was a span of 9 bases. This CDR3 spans 14 amino acids. Germline CDR1 and CDR2: GTSNPN and SVGIG (reference sequence). The full variable domain, in which reference TRBV30 and TRBJ1-5 provide the parts outside the CDR3, is SQTIHQWPATLVQPVGSPLSLECTVEGTSNPNLYWYRQAAGRGLQLLFYSVGIGQISSEVPQNLSASRPQDRQFILSSKKLLLSDSGFYLCAWSVHTDNQPQHFGDGTRLSIL.

V is TRBV2 and J is TRBJ2-3, with D possibly matching TRBD1 (6 bases). The CDR3 length is 14 residues. Germline CDR1 SNHLY, CDR2 FYNNEI. The germline V and J ends were trimmed by 6 bases and 2 bases, with 12 bases remaining between them. The CDR3 here is CASRGQILTDTQYF. The CDR3 DNA reads TGTGCCAGCAGAGGACAGATACTCACAGATACGCAGTATTTT.

The chain couples TRBV7-9 to TRBJ2-2; D remains unclear. The CDR3 totals 14 residues. Germline V gene data show CDR1 as SEHNR and CDR2 as FQNEAQ (reference sequence). V lost 0 bases and J lost 4, with 6 bases in between. CDR3 residues: CASSLAKGTGELFF. Here the CDR3 DNA reads TGTGCCAGCAGCTTAGCGAAGGGCACCGGGGAGCTGTTTTTT.

V and J are TRBV2 and TRBJ1-1, with TRBD1 matching over 9 bases. From germline, CDR1 is SNHLY and CDR2 FYNNEI. Trimming at V came to 4 bases and at J to 1 base, leaving 7 bases not matched to a gene. This CDR3 is 16 amino acids long. The CDR3 nucleotides read TGTGCCAGCAGTGTCCCGGGACAGGGCGGGAACACTGAAGCTTTCTTT. Residues: CASSVPGQGGNTEAFF.

The chain recombines TRBV18 with TRBJ2-3, with D maybe TRBD2 (6 bases). The CDR3 has 15 residues. The germline V gene encodes CDR1 KGHSH and CDR2 LQKENI. V lost 0 bases and J 4 bases, leaving 11 bases between the germline ends. CDR3 region: CASSPPSRDSDTQYF. For the CDR3, the DNA is TGTGCCAGCTCACCACCGTCCAGGGACTCAGATACGCAGTATTTT.

The genes are TRBV19 and TRBJ1-1, with D perhaps matching TRBD1 (6 bases). V lost 4 bases and J lost 1, with 13 bases in between. This CDR3 has 15 residues. The germline V gene encodes CDR1 LNHDA and CDR2 SQIVND (reference sequence). Here the CDR3 DNA reads TGTGCCAGTAGTAGAACCGGGACAAAGAACACTGAAGCTTTCTTT. Protein: CASSRTGTKNTEAFF.

The J gene is TRBJ1-6, the V gene TRBV6-5, with a tentative D call TRBD1 (5 bases). With 0 bases removed from V and 8 bases from J, the gap between germline ends came to 11 bases. The CDR3 totals 15 residues. In germline, CDR1 is MNHEY, CDR2 SVGAGI. This chain's CDR3 is CASSYSGGRDSPLHF. CDR3 bases: TGTGCCAGCAGTTACTCGGGCGGCAGGGATTCACCCCTCCACTTT.

The chain joins TRBV7-9 to TRBJ2-3; tentative D call: TRBD2 (6 bases). CDR3 length: 14 amino acids. CDR1 and CDR2 (germline): SEHNR, FQNEAQ (reference sequence). V lost 1 base and J lost 6, with 11 bases in between. The CDR3 sequence: CASSLDGGRDTQYF. As DNA, the CDR3 is TGTGCCAGCAGCTTAGACGGGGGACGGGATACGCAGTATTTT.

The J gene is TRBJ2-1, the V gene TRBV10-3; D unclear. Germline V gene sequence: CDR1 ENHRY, CDR2 SYGVKD. Trimming removed 0 bases from V and 11 bases from J, with 8 bases in between. CDR3 length: 12 residues. The chain's CDR3 is CAISESTYQQFF. For the CDR3, the DNA is TGTGCCATCAGTGAGTCGACCTATCAGCAGTTCTTC.

J is TRBJ2-1 and V is TRBV5-6, with a weak D call TRBD2 (6 bases). The length of the CDR3 is 16 residues. In germline, CDR1 is SGHDT, CDR2 YYEEEE. V shed 5 bases and J shed 0 bases, with 15 bases lying between them. CDR3 amino acids: CASSYFSGLSYNEQFF. The CDR3 nucleotides are TGTGCCAGCAGTTATTTTAGCGGCCTCTCCTACAATGAGCAGTTCTTC.

The genes are TRBV7-8 and TRBJ1-6; no reliable D call. In germline, CDR1 is SGHVS, CDR2 FQNEAQ. The V gene lost 1 base and the J gene lost 8 bases, with 12 bases spanning the gap. The length of the CDR3 is 15 residues. Here the CDR3 DNA reads TGTGCCAGCAGCTTAGACCAAAACCGTTATTCACCCCTCCACTTT. Translated: CASSLDQNRYSPLHF.

The genes are TRBV7-8 and TRBJ1-2; 9 bases are shared with TRBD1. V lost 5 bases to trimming and J lost 5 bases; unmatched junction nucleotides: 3. Per the germline V gene, CDR1 is SGHVS and CDR2 is FQNEAQ. This CDR3 spans 13 amino acids. The DNA for the CDR3 is TGTGCCAGCAGCACCGGACAGGGGTATGGCTACACCTTC. Protein product: CASSTGQGYGYTF.

The chain carries TRBV5-1 and TRBJ2-5; the D gene is possibly TRBD2 (5 bases). Germline assignment: CDR1 SGHRS and CDR2 YFSETQ. The CDR3 sequence is 15 residues long. V lost 2 bases to trimming and J lost 5 bases, with 16 bases between them. The CDR3, as DNA: TGCGCCAGCAGCTTACTCGGGGAGAGCAGCGAGACCCAGTACTTC. Encoded protein: CASSLLGESSETQYF. Complete variable domain (other parts from reference TRBV5-1 and TRBJ2-5): KAGVTQTPRYLIKTRGQQVTLSCSPISGHRSVSWYQQTPGQGLQFLFEYFSETQRNKGNFPGRFSGRQFSNSRSEMNVSTLELGDSALYLCASSLLGESSETQYFGPGTRLLVL.

The chain links TRBV30 to TRBJ2-5; D remains ambiguous. Trimming removed 2 bases from V and 0 bases from J, with 7 bases in between. This CDR3 is 13 amino acids long. Germline CDR1 and CDR2: GTSNPN and SVGIG (reference sequence). CDR3 bases: TGTGCCTGGAGTATCCATAACCAAGAGACCCAGTACTTC. This translates into CAWSIHNQETQYF.